The 2 T cell receptor beta chains given below trace back to one sample, sequenced in a study of T cell changes during pregnancy in multiple sclerosis. Measured with immunoSEQ multiplex PCR; TCRdb has only the in-frame clones, and not every one. The table records approximately 100,000 clones, approximately 92% of them present only once. Material: peripheral blood, obtained in the second trimester of pregnancy. The receptors derive from a female donor with multiple sclerosis, enrolled in a pregnancy study.

The V and J genes are TRBV5-1 and TRBJ1-1; D remains unclear. Between the trimmed V and J ends, which lost 3 bases and 2 bases, there was a span of 2 bases. This CDR3 contains 11 residues. Germline V gives CDR1 SGHRS, CDR2 YFSETQ. The CDR3 DNA reads TGCGCCAGCAGCTCTAACACTGAAGCTTTCTTT. It translates to CASSSNTEAFF.

The V gene is TRBV4-1, the J gene TRBJ2-3; D uncertain. The germline gives CDR1 MGHRA, CDR2 YSYEKL. The CDR3 length is 14 residues. Trimming took 5 bases from V and 0 from J, leaving 9 bases between them. The CDR3 reads CASSGELSTDTQYF. The CDR3 DNA is TGCGCCAGCAGCGGAGAGTTGAGCACAGATACGCAGTATTTT.